One and the same sample provided the 7 T cell receptor beta chains below, sequenced in a study of vaccination and CD4 T cells after COVID-19. The assay that was used to sequence DNA from cultured CD4+ T cells was the Oncomine TCR Beta short-read assay. Using its own MiXCR run on the PCR reads, TCRdb lists one record per CDR3 protein. The data contain about 25,000 distinct CDR3 sequences, 67% of them seen just once; the ten biggest clones take up 15% to 20%. Their antigen targets remain unknown. Treatment given: roughly 10-day PBMC culture with coronavirus spike peptide pools or control peptides (ViraFEST assay). Sequencing was performed on CD4+ T cells from blood, cultured in vitro, taken after SARS-CoV-2 vaccination. Source of these receptors: a human donor who received a COVID-19 vaccine.

The rearrangement uses TRBV12-3 or TRBV12-4 and TRBJ1-2; possibly TRBD1 for D (6 bases). Trimming took off 2 bases at V and 4 bases at J, with 14 bases between the two ends. The CDR3 has 15 amino acids. The CDR3, as DNA: TGTGCCAGCAGTTTAAGGAGGGGGAAAGGCTATGGCTACACCTTC. Residues: CASSLRRGKGYGYTF.

This clonotype was seen a handful of times. This chain links TRBV19 with TRBJ1-2; tentatively, D is TRBD1 (5 bases). V was shortened by 3 bases and J by 4 bases, with 9 bases between the two germline ends. Germline V lookup: CDR1 LNHDA, CDR2 SQIVND (reference sequence). There are 13 residues in the CDR3. The CDR3 DNA follows: TGTGCCAGTAGTATCACAAGGGGCTATGGCTACACCTTC. Translating it yields CASSITRGYGYTF.

The chain couples TRBV7-2 to TRBJ1-6; tentative D call: TRBD1 (5 bases). Germline-derived CDR1 and CDR2 are SGHTA and FQGNSA. V lost 8 bases, J lost 0 bases, and 14 bases lay in between. The CDR3 runs to 16 residues. DNA of the CDR3: TGTGCCAGCCATGTCGGGGGTGGCTCCTATAATTCACCCCTCCACTTT. It encodes CASHVGGGSYNSPLHF.

The chain joins TRBV9 to TRBJ2-7, with D perhaps being TRBD1 or TRBD2 (5 bases each). The germline V and J ends were trimmed by 0 bases and 2 bases, with 15 bases remaining between them. The CDR3 loop spans 16 amino acids. Germline V gene lookup returns CDR1 SGDLS and CDR2 YYNGEE. This CDR3 reads CASSVELGDGPYEQYF. Here the CDR3 DNA reads TGTGCCAGCAGCGTAGAATTGGGGGACGGACCCTACGAGCAGTACTTC. The full variable domain, its missing parts supplied by reference TRBV9 and TRBJ2-7, is DSGVTQTPKHLITATGQRVTLRCSPRSGDLSVYWYQQSLDQGLQFLIQYYNGEERAKGNILERFSAQQFPDLHSELNLSSLELGDSALYFCASSVELGDGPYEQYFGPGTRLTVT.

This clonotype was detected a few times. The chain combines TRBV20-1 with TRBJ1-2; TRBD1 matches at 7 bases. From germline, CDR1 is DFQATT and CDR2 SNEGSKA (reference sequence). The CDR3 consists of 15 residues. J was trimmed by 9 bases and V by 3 bases; bases with no gene match: 16. The CDR3 nucleotides are TGCAGTGCTAGCTCGGGACAGAGAGTGATTTATAGCTACACCTTC. This gives the protein CSASSGQRVIYSYTF.

V gene TRBV6-4 combines with J gene TRBJ1-2, with a possible D match to TRBD1 (6 bases). Germline CDR1 and CDR2: MRHNA and SNTAGT. CDR3 length equals 14 residues. The V end was cut by 0 bases, the J end by 6 bases, with 11 bases between. The CDR3 here is CASSDSQGQDGYTF. The CDR3 nucleotides are TGTGCCAGCAGTGACTCTCAGGGGCAGGATGGCTACACCTTC.

The V and J genes are TRBV2 and TRBJ1-1; no reliable D call. The CDR3 has 13 residues. Germline V lookup: CDR1 SNHLY, CDR2 FYNNEI. V lost 5 bases to trimming and J lost 1 base, with 8 bases between them. For the CDR3, the DNA is TGTGCCAGCAGTAAGGACGGGAACACTGAAGCTTTCTTT. This encodes CASSKDGNTEAFF.